This is a list of T cell receptor beta chains from one sample in a study of cytomegalovirus exposure and HLA in healthy donors. TCRdb's table, derived via immunoSEQ multiplex PCR, lists solely in-frame clones and lacks some. This table has about 150,000 clones, approximately 81% appearing once. Specimen: PBMCs. The receptors were sampled from a middle-aged woman in good health and CMV-seropositive. The CDR3 runs from the conserved cysteine through the conserved F or W. The D gene is left open where the match is weak. Rows may omit the clone size; those that give it use once, few, many or a size class.

-,TRBV7-9,TRBD2,TRBJ2-3,CASSSTSGMGTDTQYF,TGTGCCAGCAGCTCGACTAGCGGGATGGGCACAGATACGCAGTATTTT
-,TRBV29-1,-,TRBJ2-3,CSVEVGGYTDTQYF,TGCAGCGTTGAGGTCGGCGGATACACAGATACGCAGTATTTT
-,TRBV9,TRBD2,TRBJ2-3,CASEPSGATDTQYF,TGTGCCAGCGAACCTAGCGGGGCCACAGATACGCAGTATTTT
few,TRBV5-4,TRBD2,TRBJ2-7,CASSPTSGTYEQYF,TGTGCCAGCAGCCCGACTAGCGGGACCTACGAGCAGTACTTC
-,TRBV6-4,-,TRBJ2-2,CASSREHGTGELFF,TGTGCCAGCAGTCGGGAGCACGGAACCGGGGAGCTGTTTTTT
-,TRBV9,-,TRBJ2-3,CASSLSTDTQYF,TGTGCCAGCAGCCTCAGCACAGATACGCAGTATTTT
-,TRBV27,TRBD2,TRBJ2-7,CASRLARGSDEQYF,TGTGCCAGCCGACTAGCGCGAGGATCCGACGAGCAGTACTTC
-,TRBV6-1,-,TRBJ2-5,CASSETGETQYF,TGTGCCAGCAGTGAAACAGGGGAGACCCAGTACTTC
-,TRBV10-3,-,TRBJ2-7,CATVRGDTSYEQYF,TGTGCCACGGTTCGGGGTGACACCTCCTACGAGCAGTACTTC
-,TRBV6-1,-,TRBJ1-1,CASRPWTRGTEAFF,TGTGCCAGCAGACCCTGGACCCGGGGCACTGAAGCTTTCTTT
-,TRBV19,TRBD1,TRBJ1-5,CASSITWDRGIQPQHF,TGTGCCAGTAGTATTACTTGGGACAGGGGTATACAGCCCCAGCATTTT
once,TRBV19,TRBD1,TRBJ1-5,CASSMEGGAPSAQHF,TGTGCCAGTAGTATGGAAGGGGGCGCCCCCTCAGCCCAGCATTTT
-,TRBV2,TRBD2,TRBJ2-2,CASSTSGGTGELFF,TGTGCCAGCAGCACTAGCGGGGGTACCGGGGAGCTGTTTTTT
-,TRBV5-1,-,TRBJ1-1,CASSLWGGGTEAFF,TGCGCCAGCAGCTTGTGGGGCGGTGGCACTGAAGCTTTCTTT
-,TRBV18,TRBD2,TRBJ2-3,CASTPSGRKASTDTQYF,TGTGCCAGCACCCCTAGCGGGAGAAAGGCTAGCACAGATACGCAGTATTTT
-,TRBV4-3,TRBD2,TRBJ2-2,CASSLGLANTGELFF,TGCGCCAGCAGCCTGGGACTAGCGAACACCGGGGAGCTGTTTTTT
-,TRBV6-1,-,TRBJ2-3,CASSEPLATDTQYF,TGTGCCAGCAGTGAACCACTAGCCACAGATACGCAGTATTTT
-,TRBV19,TRBD2,TRBJ2-3,CASSQTSGTTDTQYF,TGTGCCAGTAGTCAGACTAGCGGAACCACAGATACGCAGTATTTT
-,TRBV29-1,TRBD2,TRBJ2-1,CSAGLAGGPQFF,TGCAGTGCGGGACTAGCGGGAGGGCCCCAGTTCTTC
-,TRBV6-1,-,TRBJ2-2,CASSEIRNLNTGELFF,TGTGCCAGCAGTGAAATCCGCAACTTGAACACCGGGGAGCTGTTTTTT
-,TRBV29-1,TRBD1,TRBJ2-2,CSVISSTGVTGELFF,TGCAGCGTTATATCATCGACAGGGGTTACCGGGGAGCTGTTTTTT
-,TRBV10-1,TRBD1,TRBJ1-5,CASSDMGQGINQPQHF,TGCGCCAGCAGTGATATGGGACAGGGAATCAATCAGCCCCAGCATTTT
-,TRBV19,TRBD1,TRBJ1-5,CASSSPGTGFREPQHF,TGTGCCAGTAGTTCCCCTGGGACAGGGTTTAGGGAGCCCCAGCATTTT
-,TRBV5-4,TRBD2,TRBJ2-5,CASSLVGLAGVGETQYF,TGTGCCAGCAGCTTGGTGGGACTAGCGGGAGTGGGGGAGACCCAGTACTTC
-,TRBV2,TRBD1,TRBJ2-1,CASGPDRGRNEQFF,TGTGCCAGCGGACCCGACAGGGGGCGGAATGAGCAGTTCTTC
-,TRBV7-7,-,TRBJ2-5,CASSLGSGETQYF,TGTGCTAGCAGCTTGGGGAGCGGAGAGACCCAGTACTTC